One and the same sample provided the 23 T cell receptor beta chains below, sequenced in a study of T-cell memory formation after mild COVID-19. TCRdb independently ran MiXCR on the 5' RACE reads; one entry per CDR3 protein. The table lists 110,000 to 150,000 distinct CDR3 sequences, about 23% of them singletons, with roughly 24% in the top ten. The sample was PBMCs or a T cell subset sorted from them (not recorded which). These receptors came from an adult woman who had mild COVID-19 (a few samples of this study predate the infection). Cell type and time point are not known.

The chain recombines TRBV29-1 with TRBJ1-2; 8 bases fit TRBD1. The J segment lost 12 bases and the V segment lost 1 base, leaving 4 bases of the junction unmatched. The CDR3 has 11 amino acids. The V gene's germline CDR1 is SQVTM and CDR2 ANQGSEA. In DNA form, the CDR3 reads TGCAGCGTTGAAGCCGACAGGGGACACACCTTC. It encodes CSVEADRGHTF.

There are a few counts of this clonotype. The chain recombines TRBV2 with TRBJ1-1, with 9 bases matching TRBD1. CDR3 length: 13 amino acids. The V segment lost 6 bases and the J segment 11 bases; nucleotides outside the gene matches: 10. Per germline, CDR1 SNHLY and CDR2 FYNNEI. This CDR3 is CASRPTGGAGAFF. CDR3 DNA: TGTGCCAGCAGGCCCACAGGGGGCGCGGGGGCTTTCTTT.

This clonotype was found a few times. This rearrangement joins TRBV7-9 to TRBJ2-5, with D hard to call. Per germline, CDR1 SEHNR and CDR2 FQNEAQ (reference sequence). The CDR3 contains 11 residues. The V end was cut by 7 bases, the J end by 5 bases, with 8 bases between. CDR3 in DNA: TGTGCCAGCATACAAGGCGAGACCCAGTACTTC. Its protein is CASIQGETQYF. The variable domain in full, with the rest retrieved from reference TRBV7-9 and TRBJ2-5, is DTGVSQNPRHKITKRGQNVTFRCDPISEHNRLYWYRQTLGQGPEFLTYFQNEAQLEKSRLLSDRFSAERPKGSFSTLEIQRTEQGDSAMYLCASIQGETQYFGPGTRLLVL.

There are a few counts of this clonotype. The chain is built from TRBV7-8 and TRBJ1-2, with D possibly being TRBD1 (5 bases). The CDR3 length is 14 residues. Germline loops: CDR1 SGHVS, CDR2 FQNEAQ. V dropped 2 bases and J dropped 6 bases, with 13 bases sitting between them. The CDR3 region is CASSLSRGDHGYTF. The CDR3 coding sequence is TGTGCCAGCAGCTTATCGAGGGGTGATCATGGCTACACCTTC.

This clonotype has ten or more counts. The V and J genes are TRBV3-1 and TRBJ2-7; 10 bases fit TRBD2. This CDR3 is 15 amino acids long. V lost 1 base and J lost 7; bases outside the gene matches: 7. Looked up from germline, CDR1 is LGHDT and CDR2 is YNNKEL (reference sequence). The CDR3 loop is CASSQVAGGPAEQYF. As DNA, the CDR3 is TGTGCCAGCAGCCAAGTAGCGGGAGGCCCTGCGGAGCAGTACTTC.

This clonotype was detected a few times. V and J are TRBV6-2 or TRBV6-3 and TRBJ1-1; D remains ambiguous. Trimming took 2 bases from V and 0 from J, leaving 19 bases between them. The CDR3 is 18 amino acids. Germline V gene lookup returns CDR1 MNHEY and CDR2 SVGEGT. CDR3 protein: CASSYVVGFPDLNTEAFF. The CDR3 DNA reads TGTGCCAGCAGTTACGTCGTGGGCTTTCCAGATTTGAACACTGAAGCTTTCTTT.

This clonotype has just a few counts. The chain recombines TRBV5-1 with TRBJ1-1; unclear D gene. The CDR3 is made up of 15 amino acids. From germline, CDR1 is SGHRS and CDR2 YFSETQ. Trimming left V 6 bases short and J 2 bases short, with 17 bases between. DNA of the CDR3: TGCGCCAGCACCCAAGGACGGGTCCACAACACTGAAGCTTTCTTT. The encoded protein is CASTQGRVHNTEAFF.

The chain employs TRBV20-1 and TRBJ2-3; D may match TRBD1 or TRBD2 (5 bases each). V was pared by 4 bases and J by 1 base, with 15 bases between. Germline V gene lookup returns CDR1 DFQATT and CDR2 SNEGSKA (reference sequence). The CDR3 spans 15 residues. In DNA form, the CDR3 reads TGCAGTGCTACCAACACAGGAGGAGGCACAGATACGCAGTATTTT. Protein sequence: CSATNTGGGTDTQYF.

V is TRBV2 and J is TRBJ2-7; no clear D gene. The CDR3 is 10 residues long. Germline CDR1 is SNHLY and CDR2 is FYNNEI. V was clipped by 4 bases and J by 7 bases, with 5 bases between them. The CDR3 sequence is CASSVREQYF. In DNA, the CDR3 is TGTGCCAGCAGTGTACGGGAGCAGTACTTC.

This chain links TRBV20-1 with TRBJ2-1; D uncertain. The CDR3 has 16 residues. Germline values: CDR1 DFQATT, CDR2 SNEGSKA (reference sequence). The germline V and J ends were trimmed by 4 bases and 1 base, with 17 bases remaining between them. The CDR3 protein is CSATHPLVRSYNEQFF. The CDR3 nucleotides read TGCAGTGCTACCCATCCCCTAGTCAGGTCCTACAATGAGCAGTTCTTC.

The CDR3: CASSEARGHNEQYF. As DNA, the CDR3 is TGTGCCAGCAGTGAAGCCAGGGGGCACAACGAGCAGTACTTC. This sequence joins TRBV2 and TRBJ2-7, with 8 bases lining up with TRBD1. The CDR3 has 14 residues. Unmatched junction bases numbered 3, after V lost 0 bases and J lost 5 bases. Germline-derived CDR1 and CDR2 are SNHLY and FYNNEI.

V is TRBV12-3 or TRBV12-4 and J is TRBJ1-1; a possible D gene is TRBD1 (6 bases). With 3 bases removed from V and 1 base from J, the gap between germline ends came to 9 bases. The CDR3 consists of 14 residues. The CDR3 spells CASSLGGQNTEAFF. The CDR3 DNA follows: TGTGCCAGCAGTTTGGGGGGGCAGAACACTGAAGCTTTCTTT.

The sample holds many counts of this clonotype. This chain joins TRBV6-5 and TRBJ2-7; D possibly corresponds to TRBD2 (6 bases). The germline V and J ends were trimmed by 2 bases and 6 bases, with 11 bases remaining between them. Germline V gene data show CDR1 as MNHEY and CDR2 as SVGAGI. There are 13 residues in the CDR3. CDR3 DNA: TGTGCCAGCAGTTACGAGGGAGCGGGCGAGCAGTACTTC. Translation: CASSYEGAGEQYF.

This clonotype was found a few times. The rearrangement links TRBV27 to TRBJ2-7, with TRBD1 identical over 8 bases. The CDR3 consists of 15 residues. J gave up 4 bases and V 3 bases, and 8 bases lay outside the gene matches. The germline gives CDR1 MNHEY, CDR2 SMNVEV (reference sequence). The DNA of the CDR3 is TGTGCCAGCAGTTTGAGCCAGGGGGCTGGGTACGAGCAGTACTTC. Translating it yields CASSLSQGAGYEQYF.

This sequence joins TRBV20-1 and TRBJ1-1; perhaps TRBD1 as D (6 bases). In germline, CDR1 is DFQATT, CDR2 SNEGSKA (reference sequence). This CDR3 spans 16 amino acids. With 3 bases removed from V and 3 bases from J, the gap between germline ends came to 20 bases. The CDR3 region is CSASVLKRDIDTEAFF. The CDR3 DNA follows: TGCAGTGCTAGCGTCTTAAAGCGGGACATCGACACTGAAGCTTTCTTT.

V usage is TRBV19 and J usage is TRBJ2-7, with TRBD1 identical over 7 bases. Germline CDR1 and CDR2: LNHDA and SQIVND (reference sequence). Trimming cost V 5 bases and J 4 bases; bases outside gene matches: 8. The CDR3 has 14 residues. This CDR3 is CASSAMGTDYEQYF. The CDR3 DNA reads TGTGCCAGTAGTGCAATGGGGACAGATTACGAGCAGTACTTC.

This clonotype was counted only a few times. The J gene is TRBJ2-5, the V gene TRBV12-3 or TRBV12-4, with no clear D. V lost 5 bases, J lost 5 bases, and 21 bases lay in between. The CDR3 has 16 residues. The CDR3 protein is CASSAYGRPQVETQYF. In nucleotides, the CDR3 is TGTGCCAGCAGTGCCTACGGACGGCCACAAGTGGAGACCCAGTACTTC.

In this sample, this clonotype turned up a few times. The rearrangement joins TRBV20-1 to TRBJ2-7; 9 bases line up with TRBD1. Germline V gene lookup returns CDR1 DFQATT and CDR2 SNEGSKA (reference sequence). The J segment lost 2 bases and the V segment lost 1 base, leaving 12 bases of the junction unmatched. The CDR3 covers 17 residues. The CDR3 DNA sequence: TGCAGTGCTAGAGCCCCTAACCCCGGGGACAGGGCCTACGAGCAGTACTTC. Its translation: CSARAPNPGDRAYEQYF.

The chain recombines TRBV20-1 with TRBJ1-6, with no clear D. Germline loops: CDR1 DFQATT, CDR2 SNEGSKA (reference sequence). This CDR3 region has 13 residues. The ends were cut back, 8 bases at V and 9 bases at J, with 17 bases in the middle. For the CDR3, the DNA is TGCAGTCCCAAGGAAGGGATGTCTTCACCCCTCCACTTT. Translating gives CSPKEGMSSPLHF.

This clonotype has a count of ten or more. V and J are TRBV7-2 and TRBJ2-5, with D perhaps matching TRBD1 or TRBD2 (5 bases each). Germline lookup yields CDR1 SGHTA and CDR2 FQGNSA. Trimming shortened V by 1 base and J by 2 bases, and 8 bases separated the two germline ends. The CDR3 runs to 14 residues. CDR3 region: CASSLGGWQETQYF. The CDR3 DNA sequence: TGTGCCAGCAGCTTAGGGGGGTGGCAAGAGACCCAGTACTTC.

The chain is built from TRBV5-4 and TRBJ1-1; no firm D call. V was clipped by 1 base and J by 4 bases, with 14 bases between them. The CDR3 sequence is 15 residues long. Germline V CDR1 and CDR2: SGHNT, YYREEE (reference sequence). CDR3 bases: TGTGCCAGCAGCTTGAAGTTGGGTTACGGCACTGAAGCTTTCTTT. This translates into CASSLKLGYGTEAFF.

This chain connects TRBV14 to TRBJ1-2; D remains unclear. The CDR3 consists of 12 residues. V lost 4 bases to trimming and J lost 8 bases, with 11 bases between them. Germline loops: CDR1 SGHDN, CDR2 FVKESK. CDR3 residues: CASSPRPQGYTF. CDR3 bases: TGTGCCAGCAGCCCCCGCCCCCAGGGCTACACCTTC.

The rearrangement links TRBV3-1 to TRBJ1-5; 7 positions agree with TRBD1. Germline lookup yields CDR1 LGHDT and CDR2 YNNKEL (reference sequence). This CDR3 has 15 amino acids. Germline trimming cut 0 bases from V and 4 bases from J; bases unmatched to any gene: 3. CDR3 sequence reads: CASSQDPGQNQPQHF. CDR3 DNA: TGTGCCAGCAGCCAAGACCCGGGACAGAATCAGCCCCAGCATTTT.